The T cell receptor beta chain under discussion was sequenced for a study of blood T cell repertoires in COVID-19 (dated by TCRdb to between 2020 and 2021). General notes on the study: The collaborator samples originated in the United States, Italy and Spain and spanned the acute and convalescent phases of COVID-19. Subjects who had been exposed to COVID-19, were actively infected with it, or had recovered from it provided the deeply sampled blood TCRbeta repertoires that made up the dataset. The prospective study material was composed of cDNA or gDNA derived from T cells, B-cell-depleted T cells, or PBMCs. HLA class I and class II types, where available, came from metadata supplied by the sample provider rather than from assay-based typing. A de-identified subject ID, COVID-19 status, age in years and sex were almost always included in the sample metadata. Samples came from the ongoing ImmuneRACE study (first 160 participants) plus 1,254 subjects from 6 global collaborators. The repertoires were released in a freely available public database intended as a resource for research on the immune response to SARS-CoV-2.

In the prospective study, participants were 18 to 89 years old, resided in fewer than 25 geographic areas of the United States, and were enrolled through a virtual design. In the prospective study, cohorts were assigned on the basis of participant-reported clinical history obtained from a screening survey and a study questionnaire. ImmuneRACE Cohort 3 recovered participants were defined by two consecutive negative NP/OP PCR tests, healthcare professional clearance, or symptom resolution. Mobile phlebotomists in the prospective study collected whole blood, serum and a nasopharyngeal or oropharyngeal swab from every participant. Prospective study participants could optionally give additional blood draws and questionnaires over an approximately 2-month period. Blood samples from the prospective study were shipped frozen or at room temperature prior to DNA extraction. Its CDR3 holds 14 amino acids, cysteine through phenylalanine. Only the CDR3 DNA stays, 42 bases, in frame from base 1. The V end loses 2 bases and the J end loses 3 bases, and a stretch of 11 bases separates them. Sequences SGHDT (CDR1) and YYEEEE (CDR2) are obtained from the germline V gene.

This clone has ten or more counts. The antigen it recognizes is unknown. Per-base qualities were not stored, and no clone one base away is much larger. Findings and caveats that apply to the study as a whole: How much clinical and demographic metadata was included differed by source and by participant, and the metadata was provided uncurated.

TCRbeta CDR3 regions were amplified from genomic DNA using the immunoSEQ Assay, a bias-controlled multiplex PCR. The paper's data handling went like this. The number of nucleated cells in each sample was estimated by amplification of reference gene primers within the assay. To quantify the absolute abundance of each unique TCRbeta CDR3 rearrangement, sequence reads were collapsed and filtered. For each sample, productive Simpson clonality was calculated as the square root of Simpson's diversity index over productive rearrangements. TCRdb stores this immuneACCESS table with in-frame sequences only. Part of the clones is absent; in the studies checked, under half of the shortfall reflects unresolved V genes, and no reason is known for the rest. D and trimming come from the DNA, and the V and J calls and clone size come from that table. This sample gives 200,000 to 250,000 clones in total; around 83% of them show up just once. The ten largest make up 6.8% of the sample.

Sequencing was performed on PBMCs or T cells enriched from blood (not recorded which). The chain links TRBV5-6 with TRBJ1-2; a weak D assignment points to TRBD1 (6 bases agree). This receptor was taken from a woman aged 40 to 50 who had recovered from COVID-19. Here is the DNA: TGTGCCAGCAGCTTACAGGGCGCGGACTATGGCTACACCTTC. It specifies CASSLQGADYGYTF.